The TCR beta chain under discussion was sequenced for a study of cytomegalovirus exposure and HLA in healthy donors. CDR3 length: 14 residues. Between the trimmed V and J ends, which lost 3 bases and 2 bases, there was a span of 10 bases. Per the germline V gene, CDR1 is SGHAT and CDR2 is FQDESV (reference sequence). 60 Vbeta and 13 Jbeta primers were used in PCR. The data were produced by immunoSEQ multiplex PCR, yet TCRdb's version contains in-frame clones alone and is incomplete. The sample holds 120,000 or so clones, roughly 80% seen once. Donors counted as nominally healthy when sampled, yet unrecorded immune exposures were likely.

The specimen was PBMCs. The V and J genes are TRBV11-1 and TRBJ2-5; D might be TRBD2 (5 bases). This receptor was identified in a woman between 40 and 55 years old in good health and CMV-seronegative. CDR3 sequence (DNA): TGTGCCAGCAGCTTTAACCGGGGACAAGAGACCCAGTACTTC. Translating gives CASSFNRGQETQYF.